This paragraph covers one T cell receptor beta chain sequence. Its target is unknown. Given a much more abundant clone one base away, this may be a read error. The data were taken from a study of T cells in Graves' hyperthyroidism and ophthalmopathy. Notes on the study in general: Separating ophthalmopathy from stable hyperthyroidism was achieved by a 13 V-J model.

Germline CDR1 and CDR2: SGHAT and FQNNGV. The ends were cut back, 2 bases at V and 10 bases at J, with 6 bases in the middle. The CDR3 has 11 amino acids. The TCR beta CDR3 regions underwent amplification using RNA transcripts as the source. Primed by the HTBI set, a first-round RT-PCR was run on the TCR CDR3. TCRdb reanalysed the multiplex PCR reads using MiXCR and keeps one entry per CDR3 protein. Of about 420,000 distinct CDR3 sequences listed, 15% to 18% are singletons. The receptor comes from a young woman with Graves' hyperthyroidism. The sequenced sample consisted of blood. V and J are TRBV11-2 and TRBJ2-1, with unresolved D. Here the CDR3 DNA reads TGTGCCAGCAGCTTATTTAGCGAGCAGTTCTTC. It specifies CASSLFSEQFF.